Following are 2 T cell receptor beta chains from one sample sequenced in a study of T cells in Graves' hyperthyroidism and ophthalmopathy. TCR beta CDR3 regions were amplified from RNA transcripts. The TCR CDR3 was amplified in a first-round RT-PCR using the HTBI primer set. Via MiXCR, TCRdb re-called the multiplex PCR reads, giving one row per CDR3 protein. The sample records 300,000 to 450,000 distinct CDR3 sequences, 15% to 17% being singletons. The sequenced material came from blood. The receptors shown here come from a woman aged 18-29 years with Graves' hyperthyroidism that later progressed to Graves' ophthalmopathy.

Regarding this clonotype: This may come from a read error, since a much larger clone is one base off. The V and J genes are TRBV28 and TRBJ2-5, with 9 bases aligning to TRBD1. This CDR3 is 16 amino acids long. Germline CDR1 is MDHEN and CDR2 is SYDVKM. The CDR3 here is CASSLSPDRGEEAQYF. CDR3 nucleotide sequence: TGTGCCAGCAGTTTATCCCCGGACAGGGGCGAAGAGGCCCAGTACTTC.

In this sample, this clonotype turned up many times. The chain recombines TRBV7-9 with TRBJ2-5; no clear D gene. The germline V and J ends were trimmed by 8 bases and 5 bases, with 21 bases remaining between them. This CDR3 region has 15 residues. From germline, CDR1 is SEHNR and CDR2 FQNEAQ (reference sequence). DNA of the CDR3: TGTGCCAGCCAAATATTGGAGAGGCGATGGGAGACCCAGTACTTC. Translation gives CASQILERRWETQYF.